Sequencing of this T cell receptor beta chain was carried out in a study of T cell repertoires in cytomegalovirus infection. Study in general: Indications came from public TCR beta signatures; they pointed to CMV infection and to a matching HLA type.

For this clonotype: What it binds is not known.

This CDR3 spans 17 amino acids. The V end lost 3 bases, the J end lost 3 bases, and 18 bases lay between the germline ends. Germline V gives CDR1 SGHNT, CDR2 YYREEE (reference sequence). TCRdb used MiXCR to reprocess the reads, holding one entry per CDR3 protein. This table holds hundreds of thousands of distinct CDR3 sequences, around a third found once. V usage is TRBV5-4 and J usage is TRBJ2-2; D gene ambiguous. Here the sequenced sample was cultured PBMCs, taken from culture after CMV antigen stimulation. This receptor was obtained from a human donor in good health (CMV status not recorded). Some clones in this sample may be carry-over from other donors' samples. CDR3 nucleotides: TGTGCCAGCAGCTCAAACGGACCATGGACCTACACCGGGGAGCTGTTTTTT. This translates into CASSSNGPWTYTGELFF.